The TCR beta chain described here comes from a study of human T cells and chemical hapten exposure. TCRdb reanalysed the RACE reads using MiXCR and keeps one entry per CDR3 protein. Of 350,000 to 400,000 distinct CDR3 sequences in the sample, about 6% were seen once. The sample's time point: patch test 2, 6 weeks after DPC sensitization. Specified treatment: therapeutic diphenylcyclopropenone sensitization with weekly scalp DPC. With 4 bases clipped from V and 10 bases from J, the junction kept 8 bases outside the gene matches. The CDR3 contains 15 residues. Germline assignment: CDR1 KGHSH and CDR2 LQKENI.

Sequencing used whole blood, obtained in connection with sensitization to the hapten diphenylcyclopropenone (DPC). This clonotype was sampled from a young woman with alopecia areata. Some clones in this sample may be carry-over from other donors' samples. The genes are TRBV18 and TRBJ1-6; the match to TRBD1 covers 9 bases. CDR3 DNA: TGTGCCAGCTCACGGGACAGGGAAGCGGAATCACCCCTCCACTTT. Amino acid sequence: CASSRDREAESPLHF.